The present TCR beta chain was sequenced within a study of CD8 T cells in ankylosing spondylitis. Researchers built TCR beta libraries using quantitative 5'-RACE with molecular barcodes. TCRdb used MiXCR to reprocess the 5' RACE reads, holding one entry per CDR3 protein. The sample consists of about 220,000 distinct CDR3 sequences, more than 5.5% of them appearing once. Concerning this clonotype: Its antigen is unknown.

The CDR3 sequence is 18 residues long. With V trimmed by 5 bases and J by 3 bases, 16 bases remained unmatched. CDR1 and CDR2 (germline): SGHAT, FQDESV (reference sequence). General observations from the study: About 8 highly homologous variants made up a TCR beta motif, and this motif appeared characteristic of ankylosing spondylitis blood. Existing reports had already noted some motif variants in reactive arthritis synovial fluid and blood.

The chain recombines TRBV11-1 with TRBJ2-5, with 9 bases fitting TRBD2. The sample consisted of blood, either unsorted or a sorted T cell fraction (not recorded which). The sequence came from a male donor with ankylosing spondylitis. This CDR3 is CASSPPTAEAGGKETQYF. In DNA form, the CDR3 reads TGTGCCAGCAGCCCGCCCACCGCCGAAGCGGGGGGAAAAGAGACCCAGTACTTC. Full variable domain (missing parts from reference TRBV11-1 and TRBJ2-5): EAEVAQSPRYKITEKSQAVAFWCDPISGHATLYWYRQILGQGPELLVQFQDESVVDDSQLPKDRFSAERLKGVDSTLKIQPAELGDSAMYLCASSPPTAEAGGKETQYFGPGTRLLVL.